This T cell receptor beta chain stems from a study of regulatory T cells in long-lasting Graves disease. The wider study: Over 5 years of antithyroid drugs plus positive TSH receptor antibodies defined persistent Graves' disease.

Building the TCR beta libraries relied on iRepertoire HTBI primers, and CDR3 regions underwent Arm-PCR. TCRdb processed the multiplex PCR reads anew with MiXCR; each CDR3 protein has one entry. The sample includes about 460,000 distinct CDR3 sequences, approximately 23% of them seen just once. Specified time point: persistent/refractory GD, antithyroid drugs over 5 years with positive TRAb. TCR sequences were obtained from RNA taken from PBMCs. Patients were from an endocrinology department in Xi'an, China. This CDR3 is built from 14 residues. The germline CDR1 and CDR2 sequences are SGHKS and YYEKEE (reference sequence). Trimming removed 3 bases from V and 5 bases from J, with 11 bases in between.

The sequencing here drew on peripheral blood mononuclear cells (PBMCs), taken when the disease was refractory, from a patient treated with antithyroid drugs. This clonotype was obtained from a female donor with Graves disease. The chain carries TRBV5-5 and TRBJ1-4, with a tentative D call TRBD1 (5 bases). CDR3 bases: TGTGCCAGCAGCTCCGGGACTATGAATGAAAAACTGTTTTTT. It codes for CASSSGTMNEKLFF.